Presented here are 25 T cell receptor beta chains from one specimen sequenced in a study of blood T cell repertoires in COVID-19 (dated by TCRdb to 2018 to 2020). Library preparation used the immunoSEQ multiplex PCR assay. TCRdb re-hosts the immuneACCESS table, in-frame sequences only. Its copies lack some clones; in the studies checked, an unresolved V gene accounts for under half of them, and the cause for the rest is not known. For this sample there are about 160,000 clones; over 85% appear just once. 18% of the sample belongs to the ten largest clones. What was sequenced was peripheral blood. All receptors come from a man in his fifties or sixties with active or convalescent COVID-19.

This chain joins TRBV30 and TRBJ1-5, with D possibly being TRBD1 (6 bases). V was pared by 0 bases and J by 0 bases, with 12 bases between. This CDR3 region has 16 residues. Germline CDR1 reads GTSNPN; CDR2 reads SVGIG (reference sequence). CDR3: CAWSVQGFTSNQPQHF. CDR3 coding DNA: TGTGCCTGGAGTGTACAGGGCTTTACTAGCAATCAGCCCCAGCATTTT.

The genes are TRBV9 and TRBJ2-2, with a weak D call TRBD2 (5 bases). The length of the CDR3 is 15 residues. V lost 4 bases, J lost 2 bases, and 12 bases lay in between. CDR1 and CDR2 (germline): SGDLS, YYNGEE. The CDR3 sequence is CASSQRGFNTGELFF. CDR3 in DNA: TGTGCCAGCAGCCAGAGAGGGTTCAACACCGGGGAGCTGTTTTTT.

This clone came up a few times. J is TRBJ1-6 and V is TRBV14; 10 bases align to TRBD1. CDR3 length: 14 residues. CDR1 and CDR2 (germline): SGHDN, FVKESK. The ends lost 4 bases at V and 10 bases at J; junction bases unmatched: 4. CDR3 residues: CASSLGQGESPLHF. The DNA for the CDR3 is TGTGCCAGCAGCCTTGGACAGGGGGAATCACCCCTCCACTTT.

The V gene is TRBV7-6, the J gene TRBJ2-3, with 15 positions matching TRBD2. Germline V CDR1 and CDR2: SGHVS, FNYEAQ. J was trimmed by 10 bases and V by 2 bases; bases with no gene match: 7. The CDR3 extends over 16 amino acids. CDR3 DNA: TGTGCCAGCAGCTTACCCGGACTAGCGGGGGGGGTATCGCAGTATTTT. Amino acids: CASSLPGLAGGVSQYF.

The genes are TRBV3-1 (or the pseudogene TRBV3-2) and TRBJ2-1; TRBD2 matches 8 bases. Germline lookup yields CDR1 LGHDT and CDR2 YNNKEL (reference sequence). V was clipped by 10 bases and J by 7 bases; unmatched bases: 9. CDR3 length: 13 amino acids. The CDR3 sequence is CATRRIAGNEQFF. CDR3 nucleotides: TGTGCCACCCGCCGGATAGCGGGGAATGAGCAGTTCTTC.

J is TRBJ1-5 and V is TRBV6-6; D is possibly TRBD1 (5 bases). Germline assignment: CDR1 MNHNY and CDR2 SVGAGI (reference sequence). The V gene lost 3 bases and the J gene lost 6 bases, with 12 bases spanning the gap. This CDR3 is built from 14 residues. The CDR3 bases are TGTGCCAGCAGTTATCAAGGGGTTGGTCAGCCCCAGCATTTT. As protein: CASSYQGVGQPQHF.

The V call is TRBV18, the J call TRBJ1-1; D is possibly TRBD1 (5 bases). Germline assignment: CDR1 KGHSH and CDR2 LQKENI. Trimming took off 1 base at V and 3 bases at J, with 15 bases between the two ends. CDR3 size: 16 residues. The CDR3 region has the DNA TGTGCCAGCTCACCACGAGGAGGGGCCGGTGACACTGAAGCTTTCTTT. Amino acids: CASSPRGGAGDTEAFF. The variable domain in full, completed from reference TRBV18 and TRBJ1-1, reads NAGVMQNPRHLVRRRGQEARLRCSPMKGHSHVYWYRQLPEEGLKFMVYLQKENIIDESGMPKERFSAEFPKEGPSILRIQQVVRGDSAAYFCASSPRGGAGDTEAFFGQGTRLTVV.

The CDR3 sequence: CASTEGALGGELFF. DNA of the CDR3: TGTGCCAGCACTGAGGGAGCCTTGGGCGGGGAGCTGTTTTTT. The chain uses TRBV28 and TRBJ2-2, with a weak D call TRBD2 (5 bases). The CDR3 loop spans 14 amino acids. V dropped 7 bases and J dropped 7 bases, with 16 bases sitting between them. Germline assignment: CDR1 MDHEN and CDR2 SYDVKM.

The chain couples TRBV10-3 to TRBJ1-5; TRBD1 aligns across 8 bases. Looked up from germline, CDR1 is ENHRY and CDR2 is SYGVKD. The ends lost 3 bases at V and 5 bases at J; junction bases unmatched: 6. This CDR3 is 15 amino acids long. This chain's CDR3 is CAISDLGTGDQPQHF. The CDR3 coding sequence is TGTGCCATCAGTGACCTTGGGACAGGCGATCAGCCCCAGCATTTT.

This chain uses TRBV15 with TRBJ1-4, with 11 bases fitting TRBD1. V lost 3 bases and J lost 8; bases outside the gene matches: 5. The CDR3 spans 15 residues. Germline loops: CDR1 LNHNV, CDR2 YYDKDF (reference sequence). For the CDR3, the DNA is TGTGCCACCAGCAGCTGGACAGGGGGCAACGAAAAACTGTTTTTT. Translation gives CATSSWTGGNEKLFF.

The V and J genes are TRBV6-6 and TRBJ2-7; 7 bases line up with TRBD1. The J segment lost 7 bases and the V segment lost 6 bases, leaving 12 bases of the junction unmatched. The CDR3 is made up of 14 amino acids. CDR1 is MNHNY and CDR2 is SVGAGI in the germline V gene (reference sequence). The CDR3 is CASSPGDRIEEQYF. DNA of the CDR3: TGTGCCAGCAGCCCCGGGGACAGAATAGAGGAGCAGTACTTC.

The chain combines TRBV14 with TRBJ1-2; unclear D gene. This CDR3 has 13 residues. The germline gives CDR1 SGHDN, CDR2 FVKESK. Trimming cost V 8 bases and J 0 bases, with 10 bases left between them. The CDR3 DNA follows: TGTGCCAGCGAAGACACAACTAACTATGGCTACACCTTC. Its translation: CASEDTTNYGYTF.

The CDR3 nucleotides read TGTGCCAGCAGTTCCAACCGGTATGGCTACACCTTC. It encodes CASSSNRYGYTF. The chain is built from TRBV28 and TRBJ1-2; D ambiguous. CDR1 MDHEN and CDR2 SYDVKM come from the germline V gene. V lost 4 bases and J 5 bases, leaving 8 bases between the germline ends. The CDR3 totals 12 residues.

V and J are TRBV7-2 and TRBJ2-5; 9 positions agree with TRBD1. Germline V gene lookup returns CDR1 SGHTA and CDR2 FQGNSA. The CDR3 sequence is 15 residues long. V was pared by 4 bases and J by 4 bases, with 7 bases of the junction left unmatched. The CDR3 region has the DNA TGTGCCAGCAGCTCAGACACAGGGGGCGTAGAGACCCAGTACTTC. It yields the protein CASSSDTGGVETQYF.

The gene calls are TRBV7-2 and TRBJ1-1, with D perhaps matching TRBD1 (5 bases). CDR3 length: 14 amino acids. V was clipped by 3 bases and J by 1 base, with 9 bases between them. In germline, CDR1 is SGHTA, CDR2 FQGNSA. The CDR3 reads CASSFGGRNTEAFF. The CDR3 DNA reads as TGTGCCAGCAGCTTCGGGGGAAGGAACACTGAAGCTTTCTTT. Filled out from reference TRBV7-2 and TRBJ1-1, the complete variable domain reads GAGVSQSPSNKVTEKGKDVELRCDPISGHTALYWYRQSLGQGLEFLIYFQGNSAPDKSGLPSDRFSAERTGGSVSTLTIQRTQQEDSAVYLCASSFGGRNTEAFFGQGTRLTVV.

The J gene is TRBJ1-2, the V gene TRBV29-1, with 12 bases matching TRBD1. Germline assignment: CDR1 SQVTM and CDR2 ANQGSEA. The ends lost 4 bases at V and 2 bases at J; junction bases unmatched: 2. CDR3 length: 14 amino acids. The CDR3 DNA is TGCAGCGTTGTTGGGACAGGGGGCAACTATGGCTACACCTTC. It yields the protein CSVVGTGGNYGYTF.

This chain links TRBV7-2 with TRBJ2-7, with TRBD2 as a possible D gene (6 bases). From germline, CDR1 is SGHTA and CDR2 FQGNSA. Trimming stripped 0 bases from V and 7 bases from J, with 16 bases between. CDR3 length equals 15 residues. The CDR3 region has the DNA TGTGCCAGCAGCTTAGCGCGGCCCGGTGGGGGGGAGCAGTACTTC. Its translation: CASSLARPGGGEQYF.

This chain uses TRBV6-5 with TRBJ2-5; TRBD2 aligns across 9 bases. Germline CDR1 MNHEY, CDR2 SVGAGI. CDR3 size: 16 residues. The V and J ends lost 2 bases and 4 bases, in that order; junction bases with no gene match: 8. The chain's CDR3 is CASSYLSSGVGETQYF. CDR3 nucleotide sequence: TGTGCCAGCAGTTACCTCTCTAGCGGGGTGGGAGAGACCCAGTACTTC.

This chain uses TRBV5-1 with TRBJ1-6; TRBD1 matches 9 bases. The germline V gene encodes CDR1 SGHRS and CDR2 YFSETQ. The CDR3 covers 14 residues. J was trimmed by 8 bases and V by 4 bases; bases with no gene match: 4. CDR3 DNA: TGCGCCAGCAGCATGGACAGGGGTCATTCACCCCTCCACTTT. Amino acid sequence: CASSMDRGHSPLHF.

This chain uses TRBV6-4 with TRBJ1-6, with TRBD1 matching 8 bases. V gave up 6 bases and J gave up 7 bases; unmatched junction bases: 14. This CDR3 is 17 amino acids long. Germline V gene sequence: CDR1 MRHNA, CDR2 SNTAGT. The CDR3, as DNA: TGTGCCAGCAGACACTCTTCCGGGACAGGTTCCAATTCACCCCTCCACTTT. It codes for CASRHSSGTGSNSPLHF.

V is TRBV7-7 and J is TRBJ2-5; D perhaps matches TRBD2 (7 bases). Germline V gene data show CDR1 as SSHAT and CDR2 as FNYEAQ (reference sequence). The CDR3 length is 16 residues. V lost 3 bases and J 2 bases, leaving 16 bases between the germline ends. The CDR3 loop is CASSFGGAPRQETQYF. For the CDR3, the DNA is TGTGCCAGCAGCTTTGGGGGGGCACCGAGACAAGAGACCCAGTACTTC. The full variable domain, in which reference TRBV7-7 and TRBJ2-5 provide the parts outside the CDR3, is GAGVSQSPRYKVTKRGQDVTLRCDPISSHATLYWYQQALGQGPEFLTYFNYEAQPDKSGLPSDRFSAERPEGSISTLTIQRTEQRDSAMYRCASSFGGAPRQETQYFGPGTRLLVL.

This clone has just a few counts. CDR3 sequence: CSVVDRGLYGYTF. In DNA, the CDR3 is TGCAGCGTCGTAGACAGGGGGCTTTATGGCTACACCTTC. This chain connects TRBV29-1 to TRBJ1-2; TRBD1 aligns across 10 bases. CDR1 is SQVTM and CDR2 is ANQGSEA in the germline V gene. CDR3 length equals 13 residues. V was pared by 6 bases and J by 5 bases, with 6 bases of the junction left unmatched.

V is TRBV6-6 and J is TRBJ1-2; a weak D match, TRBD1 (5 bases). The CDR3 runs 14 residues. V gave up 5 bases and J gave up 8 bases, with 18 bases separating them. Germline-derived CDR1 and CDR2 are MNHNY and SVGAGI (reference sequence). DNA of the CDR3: TGTGCCAGCAGTACCGGAGGGACTTTCTTAGGCTACACCTTC. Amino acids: CASSTGGTFLGYTF.

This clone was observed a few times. The CDR3 nucleotides are TGTGCCAGCAGCTTAGCGTGGGACAGGGTGAACACTGAAGCTTTCTTT. Its translation: CASSLAWDRVNTEAFF. The V call is TRBV7-2, the J call TRBJ1-1; 9 bases match TRBD1. The V gene's germline CDR1 is SGHTA and CDR2 FQGNSA. The CDR3 has 16 amino acids. J was trimmed by 0 bases and V by 0 bases; bases with no gene match: 2.

The CDR3 loop reads CASSLSGLAGVGDEQFF. The DNA for the CDR3 is TGTGCCAGTTCCCTTTCCGGACTAGCGGGAGTAGGGGATGAGCAGTTCTTC. The chain uses TRBV19 and TRBJ2-1, with TRBD2 matching 13 bases. CDR1 and CDR2 (germline): LNHDA, SQIVND (reference sequence). This CDR3 contains 17 residues. V shed 8 bases and J 8 bases; nucleotides not matched to a gene: 15.